The clone carrying this T cell receptor (beta chain) has a count of ten or more. Its antigen is not known. Individual cDNA molecules received unique molecular identifiers. MiXCR, run by TCRdb on the 5' RACE reads, gives a single entry per CDR3 protein. The repertoire has 45,000 to 65,000 distinct CDR3 sequences, less than 15% of them found once; the top ten carry about 2.5%. These data originate in a study of early T cells in non-severe SARS-CoV-2 infection. Background on the study: Chains were unpaired, as sequencing was done on bulk RNA from unsorted whole blood.

V dropped 5 bases and J dropped 2; count of bases not matched to a gene: 6. The CDR3 is made up of 14 amino acids. CDR1 SGHTS and CDR2 YDEGEE come from the germline V gene. Study conclusions and caveats: Private and CD4 specificities were missed by VDJdb matching, skewed to anti-spike CD8.

This receptor was identified in an adult who was a healthcare worker with PCR-confirmed SARS-CoV-2 infection or an uninfected control (not recorded which). The chain uses TRBV5-8 and TRBJ1-1; 7 bases map to TRBD1. This specimen consisted of whole blood, obtained at baseline. The CDR3 nucleotides are TGTGCCAGCAGAGAAACAGGGGAAAACACTGAAGCTTTCTTT. Amino acids: CASRETGENTEAFF. The variable domain in full, completed from reference TRBV5-8 and TRBJ1-1, reads EAGVTQSPTHLIKTRGQQATLRCSPISGHTSVYWYQQALGLGLQFLLWYDEGEERNRGNFPPRFSGRQFPNYSSELNVNALELEDSALYLCASRETGENTEAFFGQGTRLTVV.